One sample yielded the 5 T cell receptor beta chains listed below, sequenced in a study of cytomegalovirus exposure and HLA in healthy donors. Sequencing was performed with immunoSEQ multiplex PCR; in TCRdb, only in-frame clones are kept and a portion is missing. The table has approximately 230,000 clones, about 90% seen once. The source material was PBMCs. Source of these receptors: a man aged 18 to 35 in good health and CMV-seropositive.

The CDR3 reads CASRVQGASEAFF. The DNA for the CDR3 is TGTGCCAGCAGAGTACAGGGAGCCTCTGAAGCTTTCTTT. The chain couples TRBV6-1 to TRBJ1-1, with a weak D call TRBD1 (6 bases). V was cut by 6 bases and J by 6 bases, with 14 bases left in between. The CDR3 has 13 amino acids. Germline V gives CDR1 MNHNS, CDR2 SASEGT.

Details on this clone: A much larger clone differs by one base, so this may be a read error. The chain carries TRBV6-1 and TRBJ2-1; D may be TRBD1 or TRBD2 (6 bases each). The CDR3 consists of 13 residues. V shed 6 bases and J shed 4 bases, with 10 bases lying between them. In germline, CDR1 is MNHNS, CDR2 SASEGT. The CDR3 loop is CASRRDTYNEQFF. The CDR3 bases are TGTGCCAGCAGGCGGGACACTTACAATGAGCAGTTCTTC.

This clone was recorded once. The rearrangement uses TRBV6-6 and TRBJ1-5; D uncertain. The CDR3 contains 12 residues. V dropped 4 bases and J dropped 2 bases, with 3 bases sitting between them. Germline CDR1 is MNHNY and CDR2 is SVGAGI (reference sequence). In nucleotides, the CDR3 is TGTGCCAGCAGTTGGGGCAATCAGCCCCAGCATTTT. It codes for CASSWGNQPQHF.

This clone was counted a single time. This chain joins TRBV2 and TRBJ2-7; 9 bases match TRBD2. Germline assignment: CDR1 SNHLY and CDR2 FYNNEI. The CDR3 covers 15 residues. V gave up 7 bases and J gave up 0 bases; unmatched junction bases: 7. CDR3 loop: CASTPLAGSSYEQYF. Written as DNA, the CDR3 is TGTGCCAGCACCCCGCTAGCGGGAAGCTCCTACGAGCAGTACTTC.

This chain joins TRBV28 and TRBJ2-1; D could derive from TRBD1 or TRBD2 (6 bases each). The CDR3 loop spans 15 amino acids. Trimming removed 5 bases at V and 8 bases at J, with 19 bases between. The germline CDR1 and CDR2 sequences are MDHEN and SYDVKM. CDR3 DNA: TGTGCCAGCAGTCCGCCGGGGGCAGCGGGCGATGAGCAGTTCTTC. Translation: CASSPPGAAGDEQFF.